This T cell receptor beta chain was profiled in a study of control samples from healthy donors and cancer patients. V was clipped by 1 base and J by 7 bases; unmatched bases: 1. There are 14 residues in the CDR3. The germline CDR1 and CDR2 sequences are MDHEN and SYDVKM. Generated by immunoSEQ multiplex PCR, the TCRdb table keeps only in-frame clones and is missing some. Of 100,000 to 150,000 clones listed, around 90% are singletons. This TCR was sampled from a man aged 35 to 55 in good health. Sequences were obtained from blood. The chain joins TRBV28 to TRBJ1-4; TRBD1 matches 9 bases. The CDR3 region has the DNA TGTGCCAGCAGTTTATACAGGGGGCCTGAAAAACTGTTTTTT. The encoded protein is CASSLYRGPEKLFF.